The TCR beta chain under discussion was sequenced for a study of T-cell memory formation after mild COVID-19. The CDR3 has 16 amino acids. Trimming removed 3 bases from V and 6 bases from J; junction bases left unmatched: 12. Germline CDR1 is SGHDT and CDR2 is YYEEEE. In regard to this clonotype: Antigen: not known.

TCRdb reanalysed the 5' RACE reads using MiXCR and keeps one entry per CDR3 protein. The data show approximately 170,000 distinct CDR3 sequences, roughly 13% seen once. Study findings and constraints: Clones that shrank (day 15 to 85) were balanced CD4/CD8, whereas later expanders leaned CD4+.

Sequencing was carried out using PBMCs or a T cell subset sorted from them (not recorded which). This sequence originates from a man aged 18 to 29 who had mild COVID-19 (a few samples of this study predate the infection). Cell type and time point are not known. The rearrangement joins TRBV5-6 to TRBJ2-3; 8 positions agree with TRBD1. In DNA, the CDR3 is TGTGCCAGCAGCTCCCGGACAGGGAGGCTTGAGGATACGCAGTATTTT. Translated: CASSSRTGRLEDTQYF.